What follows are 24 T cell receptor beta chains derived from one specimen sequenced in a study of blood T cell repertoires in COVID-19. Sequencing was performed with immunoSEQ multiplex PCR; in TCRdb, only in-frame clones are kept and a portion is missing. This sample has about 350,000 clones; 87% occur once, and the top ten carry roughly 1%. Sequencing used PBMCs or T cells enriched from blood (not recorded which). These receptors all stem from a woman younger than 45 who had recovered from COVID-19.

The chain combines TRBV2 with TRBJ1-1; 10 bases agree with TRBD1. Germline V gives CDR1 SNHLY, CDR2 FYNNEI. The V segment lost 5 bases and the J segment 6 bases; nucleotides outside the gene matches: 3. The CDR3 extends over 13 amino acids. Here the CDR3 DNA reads TGTGCCAGCAGTAGGGACAGGGGCTCTGAAGCTTTCTTT. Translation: CASSRDRGSEAFF. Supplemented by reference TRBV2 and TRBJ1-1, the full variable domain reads EPEVTQTPSHQVTQMGQEVILRCVPISNHLYFYWYRQILGQKVEFLVSFYNNEISEKSEIFDDQFSVERPDGSNFTLKIRSTKLEDSAMYFCASSRDRGSEAFFGQGTRLTVV.

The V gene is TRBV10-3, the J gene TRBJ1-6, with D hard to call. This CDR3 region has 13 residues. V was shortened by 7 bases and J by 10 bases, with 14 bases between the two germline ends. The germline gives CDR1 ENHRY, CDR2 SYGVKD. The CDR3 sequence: CAITPRKESPLHF. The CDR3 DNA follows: TGTGCCATCACCCCTAGGAAGGAGTCACCCCTCCACTTT.

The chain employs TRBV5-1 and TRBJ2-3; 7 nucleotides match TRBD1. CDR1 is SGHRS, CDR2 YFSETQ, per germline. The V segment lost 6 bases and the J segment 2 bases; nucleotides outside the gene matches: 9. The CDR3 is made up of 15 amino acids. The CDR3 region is CASNSGGHLTDTQYF. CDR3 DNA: TGCGCCAGCAACTCAGGGGGTCACCTCACAGATACGCAGTATTTT.

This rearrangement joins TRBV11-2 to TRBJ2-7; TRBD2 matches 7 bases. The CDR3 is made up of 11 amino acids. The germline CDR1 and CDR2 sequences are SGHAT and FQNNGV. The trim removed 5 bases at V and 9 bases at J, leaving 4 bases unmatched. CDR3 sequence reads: CASSQGGGQYF. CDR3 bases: TGTGCCAGCAGCCAGGGCGGGGGGCAGTACTTC.

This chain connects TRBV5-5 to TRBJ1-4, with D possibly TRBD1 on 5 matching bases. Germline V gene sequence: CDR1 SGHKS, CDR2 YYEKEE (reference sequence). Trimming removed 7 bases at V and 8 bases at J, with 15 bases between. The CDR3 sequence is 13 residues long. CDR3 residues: CASFKGREEKLFF. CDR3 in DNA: TGTGCCAGCTTTAAGGGACGGGAGGAAAAACTGTTTTTT.

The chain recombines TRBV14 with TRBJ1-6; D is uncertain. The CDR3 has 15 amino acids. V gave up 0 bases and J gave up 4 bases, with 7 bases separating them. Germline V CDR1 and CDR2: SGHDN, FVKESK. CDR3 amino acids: CASSQDNNYNSPLHF. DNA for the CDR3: TGTGCCAGCAGCCAAGACAACAATTATAATTCACCCCTCCACTTT.

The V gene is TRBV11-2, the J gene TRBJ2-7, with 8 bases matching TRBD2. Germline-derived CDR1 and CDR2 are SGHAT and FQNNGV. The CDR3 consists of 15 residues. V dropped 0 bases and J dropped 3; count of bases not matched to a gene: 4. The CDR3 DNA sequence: TGTGCCAGCAGCTTAGACGGGGGGGCCCTCTACGAGCAGTACTTC. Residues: CASSLDGGALYEQYF.

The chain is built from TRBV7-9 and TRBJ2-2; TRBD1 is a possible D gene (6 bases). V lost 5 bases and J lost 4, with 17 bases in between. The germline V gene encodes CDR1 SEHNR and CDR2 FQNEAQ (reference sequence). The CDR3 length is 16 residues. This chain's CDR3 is CASSNRRGLGTGELFF. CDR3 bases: TGTGCCAGCAGCAACCGAAGGGGGTTAGGCACCGGGGAGCTGTTTTTT.

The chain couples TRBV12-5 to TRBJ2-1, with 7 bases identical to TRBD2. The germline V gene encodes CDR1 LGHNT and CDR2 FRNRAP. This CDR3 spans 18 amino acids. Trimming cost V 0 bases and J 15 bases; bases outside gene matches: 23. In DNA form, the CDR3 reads TGTGCTAGTGGTTTGGTATCGGGGGGAGGACTAAGAAATGAGCATATGTTCTTC. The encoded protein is CASGLVSGGGLRNEHMFF.

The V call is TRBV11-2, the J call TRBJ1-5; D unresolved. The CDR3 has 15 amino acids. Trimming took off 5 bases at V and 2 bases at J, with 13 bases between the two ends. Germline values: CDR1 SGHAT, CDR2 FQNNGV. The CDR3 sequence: CASSTSGGGNQPQHF. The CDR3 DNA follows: TGTGCCAGCAGCACTAGTGGTGGGGGCAATCAGCCCCAGCATTTT.

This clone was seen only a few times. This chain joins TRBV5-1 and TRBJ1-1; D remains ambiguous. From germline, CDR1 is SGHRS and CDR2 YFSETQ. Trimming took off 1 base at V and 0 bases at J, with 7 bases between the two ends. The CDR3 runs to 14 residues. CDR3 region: CASSLLDMNTEAFF. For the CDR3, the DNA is TGCGCCAGCAGCTTGCTTGACATGAACACTGAAGCTTTCTTT.

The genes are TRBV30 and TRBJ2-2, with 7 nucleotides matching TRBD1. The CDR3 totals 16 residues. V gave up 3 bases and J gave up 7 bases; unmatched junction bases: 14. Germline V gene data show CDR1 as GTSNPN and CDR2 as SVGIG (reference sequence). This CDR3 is CAWRPWGQGEYGELFF. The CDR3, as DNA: TGTGCCTGGAGACCCTGGGGGCAGGGGGAGTACGGGGAGCTGTTTTTT.

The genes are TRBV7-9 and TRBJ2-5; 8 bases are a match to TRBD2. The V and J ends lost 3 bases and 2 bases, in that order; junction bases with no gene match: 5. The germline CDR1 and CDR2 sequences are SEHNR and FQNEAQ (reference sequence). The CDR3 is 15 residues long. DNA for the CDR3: TGTGCCAGCAGCTTCCCCAGCGGGGGACAAGAGACCCAGTACTTC. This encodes CASSFPSGGQETQYF.

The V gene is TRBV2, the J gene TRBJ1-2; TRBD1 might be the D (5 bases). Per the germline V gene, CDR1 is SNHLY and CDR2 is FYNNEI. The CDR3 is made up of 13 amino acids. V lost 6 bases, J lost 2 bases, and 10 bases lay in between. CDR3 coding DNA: TGTGCCAGCAGGAGGGGAGGGAACTATGGCTACACCTTC. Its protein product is CASRRGGNYGYTF.

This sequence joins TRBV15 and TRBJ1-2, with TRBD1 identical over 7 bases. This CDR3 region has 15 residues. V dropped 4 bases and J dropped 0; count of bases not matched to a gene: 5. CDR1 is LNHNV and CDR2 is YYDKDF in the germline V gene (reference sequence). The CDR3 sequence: CATSTPGTANYGYTF. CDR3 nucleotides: TGTGCCACCAGCACCCCCGGGACAGCTAACTATGGCTACACCTTC. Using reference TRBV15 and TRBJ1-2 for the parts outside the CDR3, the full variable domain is DAMVIQNPRYQVTQFGKPVTLSCSQTLNHNVMYWYQQKSSQAPKLLFHYYDKDFNNEADTPDNFQSRRPNTSFCFLDIRSPGLGDTAMYLCATSTPGTANYGYTFGSGTRLTVV.

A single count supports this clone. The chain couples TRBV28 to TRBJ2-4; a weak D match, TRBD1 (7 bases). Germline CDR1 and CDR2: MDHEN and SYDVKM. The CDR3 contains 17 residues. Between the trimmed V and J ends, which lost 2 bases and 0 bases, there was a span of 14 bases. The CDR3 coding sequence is TGTGCCAGCAGTTTACCGGAGGGGGCGTTAGCCAAAAACATTCAGTACTTC. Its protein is CASSLPEGALAKNIQYF.

The CDR3 reads CASSPWAGGTDTQYF. The CDR3 DNA reads as TGTGCCAGCAGCCCCTGGGCGGGGGGCACAGATACGCAGTATTTT. This chain uses TRBV11-2 with TRBJ2-3, with TRBD2 matching 7 bases. Losses at the gene ends were 5 bases for V and 1 base for J; bases not matched to a gene: 6. Germline CDR1 and CDR2: SGHAT and FQNNGV. The CDR3 spans 15 residues.

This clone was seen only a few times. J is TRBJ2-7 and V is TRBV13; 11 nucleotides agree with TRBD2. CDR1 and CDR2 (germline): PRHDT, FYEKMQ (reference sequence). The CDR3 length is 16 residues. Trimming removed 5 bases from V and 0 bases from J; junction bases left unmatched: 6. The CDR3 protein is CASSRPGTSGSYEQYF. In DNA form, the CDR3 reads TGTGCCAGCAGCCGCCCCGGGACTAGCGGCTCCTACGAGCAGTACTTC.

CDR3 in DNA: TGTGCCAGCAGCCAAGTACTTTGGGACAGGGACAGTGGCACTGAAGCTTTCTTT. Translated, it gives CASSQVLWDRDSGTEAFF. The chain has TRBV14 and TRBJ1-1, with 9 bases lining up with TRBD1. Germline V lookup: CDR1 SGHDN, CDR2 FVKESK. The CDR3 loop spans 18 amino acids. Losses at the gene ends were 1 base for V and 4 bases for J; bases not matched to a gene: 13.

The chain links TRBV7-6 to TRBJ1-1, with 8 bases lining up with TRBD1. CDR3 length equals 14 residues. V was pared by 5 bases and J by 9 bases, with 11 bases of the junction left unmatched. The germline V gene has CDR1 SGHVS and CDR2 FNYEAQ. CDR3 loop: CASSAGQEGLKAFF. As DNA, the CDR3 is TGTGCCAGCAGCGCGGGACAGGAGGGATTAAAAGCTTTCTTT.

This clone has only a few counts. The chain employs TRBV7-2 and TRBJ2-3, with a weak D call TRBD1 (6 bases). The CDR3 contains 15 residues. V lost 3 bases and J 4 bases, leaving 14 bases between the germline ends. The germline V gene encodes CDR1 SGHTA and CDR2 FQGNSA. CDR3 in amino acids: CASSFGRHRADTQYF. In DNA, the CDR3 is TGTGCCAGCAGCTTTGGCCGACACAGGGCAGATACGCAGTATTTT.

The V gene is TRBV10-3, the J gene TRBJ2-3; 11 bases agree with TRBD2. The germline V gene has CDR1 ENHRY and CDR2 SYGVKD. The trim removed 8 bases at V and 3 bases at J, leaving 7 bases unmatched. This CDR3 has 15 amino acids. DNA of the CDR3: TGTGCCATCTCCCCTAGCGGGGGGTCTACAGATACGCAGTATTTT. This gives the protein CAISPSGGSTDTQYF.

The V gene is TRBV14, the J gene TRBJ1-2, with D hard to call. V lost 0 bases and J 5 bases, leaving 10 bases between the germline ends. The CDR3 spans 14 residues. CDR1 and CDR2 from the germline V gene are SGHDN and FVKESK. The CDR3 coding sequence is TGTGCCAGCAGCCAAGATTTGAGGCAGTATGGCTACACCTTC. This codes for CASSQDLRQYGYTF.

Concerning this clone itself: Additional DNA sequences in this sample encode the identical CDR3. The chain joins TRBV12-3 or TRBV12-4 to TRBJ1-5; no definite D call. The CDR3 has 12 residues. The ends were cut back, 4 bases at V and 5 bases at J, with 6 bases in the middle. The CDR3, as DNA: TGTGCCAGCAGTTCATCATATCAGCCCCAGCATTTT. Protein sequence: CASSSSYQPQHF.